The following is a T cell receptor (beta chain) sequence with its context. Construction of the TCRbeta library involved unique molecular identifiers. TCRdb re-derived calls from the PCR reads in MiXCR, one entry per CDR3 protein. Among about 480,000 distinct CDR3 sequences listed, approximately 12% were seen once. This entry is derived from a study of T-cell reconstitution after alpha-beta-depleted transplantation in children. Looked up from germline, CDR1 is SGHAT and CDR2 is FQDESV (reference sequence). With V trimmed by 5 bases and J by 3 bases, 9 bases remained unmatched. CDR3 size: 16 residues. The V call is TRBV11-1, the J call TRBJ2-3, with TRBD2 matching over 9 bases. This specimen was PBMCs from the stem cell graft donor, taken from the stem cell graft. This clonotype was obtained from a human donor who donated a stem cell graft to a child with combined immunodeficiency. The CDR3 DNA follows: TGTGCCAGCAGCCTTTTTTTAAGCGGGAGGACAGATACGCAGTATTTT. Amino acid sequence: CASSLFLSGRTDTQYF.